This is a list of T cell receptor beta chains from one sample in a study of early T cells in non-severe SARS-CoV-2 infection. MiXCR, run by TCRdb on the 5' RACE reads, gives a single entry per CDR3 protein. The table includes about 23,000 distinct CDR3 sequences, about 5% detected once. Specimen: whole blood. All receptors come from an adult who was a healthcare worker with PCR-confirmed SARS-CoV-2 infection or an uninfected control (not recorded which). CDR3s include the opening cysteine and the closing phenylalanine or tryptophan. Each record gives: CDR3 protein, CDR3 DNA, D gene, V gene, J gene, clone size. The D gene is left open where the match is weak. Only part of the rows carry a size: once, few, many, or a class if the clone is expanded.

CASSPRQGNYEQYF,TGTGCCAGCAGCCCTCGACAGGGAAACTACGAGCAGTACTTC,TRBD1,TRBV3-1,TRBJ2-7,NA
CASSISGGNQPQHF,TGTGCCAGTAGTATTTCTGGTGGAAATCAGCCCCAGCATTTT,NA,TRBV19,TRBJ1-5,medium-sized
CASSYSNGQAPYEQYF,TGTGCCAGCAGTTACTCGAATGGGCAGGCGCCCTACGAGCAGTACTTC,NA,TRBV6-2/TRBV6-3,TRBJ2-7,NA
CASSIERGGVETQYF,TGTGCCAGCAGCATAGAGCGGGGGGGCGTTGAGACCCAGTACTTC,TRBD2,TRBV4-2,TRBJ2-5,NA
CASSQEAGGPYEQYF,TGTGCCAGCAGCCAAGAGGCGGGGGGACCCTACGAGCAGTACTTC,TRBD2,TRBV3-1,TRBJ2-7,many
CASSLGGSPSYEQYF,TGTGCCAGCAGCTTAGGGGGGAGTCCGTCCTACGAGCAGTACTTC,NA,TRBV7-2,TRBJ2-7,NA
CSAIRGDSINSYNSPLHF,TGCAGTGCTATAAGGGGGGACAGCATCAACTCCTATAATTCACCCCTCCACTTT,TRBD1,TRBV20-1,TRBJ1-6,NA
CASSKPVAGGADTQYF,TGTGCCAGCAGCAAGCCAGTGGCGGGGGGCGCAGATACGCAGTATTTT,TRBD2,TRBV7-9,TRBJ2-3,few
CASSRILRGTAEMMFF,TGTGCCAGCAGCAGAATCCTAAGGGGGACCGCCGAGATGATGTTTTTT,NA,TRBV21-1,TRBJ1-4,NA
CASSLTGGPYNEQFF,TGTGCCAGCAGTTTGACCGGGGGCCCTTACAATGAGCAGTTCTTC,NA,TRBV28,TRBJ2-1,NA
CASSQDTGLGNEKLFF,TGCGCCAGCAGCCAAGATACCGGGTTGGGTAATGAAAAACTGTTTTTT,NA,TRBV4-3,TRBJ1-4,NA
CASSQETFSGTSGGARQFF,TGCGCCAGCAGCCAAGAGACCTTCTCCGGGACTAGCGGGGGGGCCCGGCAGTTCTTC,TRBD2,TRBV4-1,TRBJ2-1,NA
CASSPPSVEKLFF,TGTGCCAGCTCACCACCTTCGGTTGAAAAACTGTTTTTT,NA,TRBV18,TRBJ1-4,many
CASSLPTKGFTDTQYF,TGTGCCAGCAGTCTCCCGACTAAGGGGTTCACAGATACGCAGTATTTT,NA,TRBV6-6,TRBJ2-3,few
CASSTGGQVPSEAFF,TGTGCCAGTAGTACCGGGGGGCAAGTCCCCTCTGAAGCTTTCTTT,NA,TRBV19,TRBJ1-1,few
CASSTRQEYGYTF,TGTGCCAGCAGTACCCGACAGGAGTATGGCTACACCTTC,NA,TRBV2,TRBJ1-2,many
CSAILLQVRDTEAFF,TGCAGTGCGATCCTTCTACAGGTTAGGGACACTGAAGCTTTCTTT,NA,TRBV20-1,TRBJ1-1,NA
CASTQGGVGYGYTF,TGTGCCAGCACCCAGGGGGGTGTCGGCTATGGCTACACCTTC,TRBD1,TRBV25-1,TRBJ1-2,NA
CASSFLGQGGTEAFF,TGCGCCAGCAGCTTTTTGGGACAGGGGGGCACTGAAGCTTTCTTT,TRBD1,TRBV5-1,TRBJ1-1,many
CASSPLGGELTRTQYF,TGTGCCAGCTCACCACTCGGCGGGGAACTTACAAGGACCCAGTACTTC,NA,TRBV18,TRBJ2-5,many
CASTEGGLQPQHF,TGTGCCAGCACTGAGGGAGGGCTTCAGCCCCAGCATTTT,NA,TRBV6-5,TRBJ1-5,many
CASSYRVGNTEAFF,TGTGCCAGCAGCTACAGGGTAGGGAACACTGAAGCTTTCTTT,NA,TRBV7-8,TRBJ1-1,many
CASSRQGAVSYEQYF,TGTGCCAGCAGCCGTCAGGGGGCTGTCTCCTACGAGCAGTACTTC,TRBD1,TRBV5-5,TRBJ2-7,many
CASSILTGVNLNQPQHF,TGTGCCAGTAGTATCCTGACAGGGGTAAACCTCAATCAGCCCCAGCATTTT,TRBD1,TRBV19,TRBJ1-5,few
CASGQDRGYEQYF,TGTGCCAGCGGCCAAGACAGGGGCTACGAGCAGTACTTC,TRBD1,TRBV2,TRBJ2-7,NA
CASSLLGQEDYNSPLHF,TGTGCCAGCAGTCTCCTTGGACAGGAGGACTATAATTCACCCCTCCACTTT,TRBD1,TRBV6-6,TRBJ1-6,many
CAWSAPRRGLGEDYGYTF,TGTGCCTGGAGTGCCCCGCGTCGGGGGCTGGGTGAGGACTATGGCTACACCTTC,NA,TRBV30,TRBJ1-2,many
CASSFAGTGAEQYF,TGTGCCAGCAGTTTTGCCGGGACAGGGGCTGAGCAGTACTTC,TRBD1,TRBV12-3/TRBV12-4,TRBJ2-7,many
CASRSGQGAGNEQFF,TGTGCCAGCAGGTCGGGACAGGGGGCGGGGAATGAGCAGTTCTTC,TRBD1,TRBV12-3/TRBV12-4,TRBJ2-1,NA
CASSSRGIWDGYTF,TGTGCCAGCAGTTCCAGGGGGATTTGGGATGGCTACACCTTC,TRBD1,TRBV28,TRBJ1-2,many
CASSLQGHSNQPQHF,TGCGCCAGCAGCTTGCAGGGCCATAGCAATCAGCCCCAGCATTTT,NA,TRBV5-1,TRBJ1-5,many
CASSSQGNSYEQYF,TGTGCCAGCAGCTCGCAGGGGAACTCCTACGAGCAGTACTTC,NA,TRBV11-2,TRBJ2-7,many
CAISDVAGGQETQYF,TGTGCCATCAGTGACGTAGCGGGGGGGCAAGAGACCCAGTACTTC,TRBD2,TRBV10-3,TRBJ2-5,NA
CASSTQDRVYGYTF,TGTGCCAGCAGCACCCAGGACAGGGTCTATGGCTACACCTTC,TRBD1,TRBV7-6,TRBJ1-2,many
CSVDRGNTEAFF,TGCAGCGTAGACAGGGGGAACACTGAAGCTTTCTTT,TRBD1,TRBV29-1,TRBJ1-1,many
CASSTTGDSNQPQHF,TGTGCCAGTAGTACGACAGGGGATAGCAATCAGCCCCAGCATTTT,TRBD1,TRBV19,TRBJ1-5,many
CASSTANTEAFF,TGTGCCAGTAGTACAGCGAACACTGAAGCTTTCTTT,NA,TRBV19,TRBJ1-1,many
CASSPLAGGVNEQFF,TGTGCCAGCAGCCCACTAGCGGGGGGGGTCAATGAGCAGTTCTTC,TRBD2,TRBV7-3,TRBJ2-1,many
CASSTRTGGDEQYF,TGCGCCAGCAGCACTCGGACAGGGGGGGACGAGCAGTACTTC,TRBD1,TRBV4-3,TRBJ2-7,many
CASSVAGGPYNEQFF,TGTGCCAGCAGCGTTGCGGGGGGACCCTACAATGAGCAGTTCTTC,TRBD2,TRBV9,TRBJ2-1,many
CASSSQYEQYF,TGTGCCAGCAGCTCCCAGTACGAGCAGTACTTC,NA,TRBV28,TRBJ2-7,few
CASSYSRDRGIYEQYF,TGTGCCAGCAGTTACTCGAGAGACAGGGGAATCTACGAGCAGTACTTC,TRBD1,TRBV6-5,TRBJ2-7,medium-sized
CSARGLAGVYFLRNEQFF,TGCAGTGCTAGAGGACTAGCGGGGGTGTATTTCCTCCGGAATGAGCAGTTCTTC,TRBD2,TRBV20-1,TRBJ2-1,medium-sized
CASSSPTGRGGPLDTQYF,TGTGCCAGCAGCTCTCCCACGGGGCGGGGGGGCCCGCTGGATACGCAGTATTTT,TRBD2,TRBV11-2,TRBJ2-3,many
CASSALDTQYF,TGTGCCAGCAGCGCCCTAGATACGCAGTATTTT,NA,TRBV11-2,TRBJ2-3,many
CASSFPKTGGTNEKLFF,TGTGCCAGCAGCTTCCCCAAAACAGGGGGCACTAATGAAAAACTGTTTTTT,TRBD1,TRBV11-2,TRBJ1-4,NA
CASNRDRDNNQPQHF,TGTGCCAGCAATAGGGACAGAGACAACAATCAGCCCCAGCATTTT,TRBD1,TRBV12-3/TRBV12-4,TRBJ1-5,many
CASSHRVGYTF,TGTGCCAGCAGCCACAGGGTTGGCTACACCTTC,NA,TRBV28,TRBJ1-2,many
CASSEALVGGYNEQFF,TGTGCCAGCAGTGAAGCGCTTGTGGGGGGCTACAATGAGCAGTTCTTC,NA,TRBV2,TRBJ2-1,many
CASSRSGEDGYTF,TGTGCCAGCAGCCGGAGTGGGGAGGATGGCTACACCTTC,NA,TRBV7-9,TRBJ1-2,few
CASSHRGRKETQYF,TGTGCCAGCAGCCACAGGGGGCGGAAAGAGACCCAGTACTTC,TRBD1,TRBV3-1,TRBJ2-5,many
CSARLAWTGPTDYEAFF,TGCAGTGCTAGACTCGCTTGGACAGGGCCTACTGACTATGAAGCTTTCTTT,TRBD1,TRBV20-1,TRBJ1-1,many
CASSSQGMGTDTQYF,TGTGCCAGCAGCTCACAGGGAATGGGGACAGATACGCAGTATTTT,NA,TRBV11-3,TRBJ2-3,many